This T cell receptor beta chain was retrieved from a study of OX40 agonist ivuxolimab in advanced cancers. Regarding the study as a whole: CD8+ T cells (on average) carried more expanded clones than CD4+ T cells.

The protocol was immunoSEQ multiplex PCR, while the TCRdb copy is restricted to in-frame clones and leaves out a portion. The data contain roughly 30,000 clones, 88% of them singletons. Trimming cost V 3 bases and J 2 bases, with 8 bases left between them. CDR3 length: 13 residues. From germline, CDR1 is PRHDT and CDR2 FYEKMQ (reference sequence). As concerns this clone: The antigen remains unidentified.

This receptor was taken from an adult with an advanced solid tumor such as melanoma, head and neck, liver or kidney cancer. The specimen was CD4+ or CD8+ T cells sorted from blood, collected in a trial of the OX40 agonist ivuxolimab. The J gene is TRBJ2-7, the V gene TRBV13, with D perhaps matching TRBD1 (5 bases). The DNA of the CDR3 is TGTGCCAGCAGCTTTTCAGGGACCTACGAGCAGTACTTC. This sequence encodes CASSFSGTYEQYF. Full variable domain (rest looked up from reference TRBV13 and TRBJ2-7): AAGVIQSPRHLIKEKRETATLKCYPIPRHDTVYWYQQGPGQDPQFLISFYEKMQSDKGSIPDRFSAQQFSDYHSELNMSSLELGDSALYFCASSFSGTYEQYFGPGTRLTVT.